These T cell receptor beta chains were read from a single sample in a study of T cell repertoires in ileal Crohn's disease. Generated by immunoSEQ multiplex PCR, the TCRdb table keeps only in-frame clones and is missing some. The sample includes fewer than 15,000 clones, 78% of them seen just once. The sequenced sample was ileal tissue. The receptor set was obtained from an adult with Crohn's disease. CDR3s include the opening cysteine and the closing phenylalanine or tryptophan. Fields, in order: clone size, J gene, V gene, D gene, CDR3 DNA, CDR3 protein. A D gene is named only where the DNA matches it firmly. A row's size may be missing; if present it is once, few, many or a size class.

.,TRBJ2-1,TRBV18,TRBD1,TGTGCCAGCTCAGAAGGACAGGGGTTGATTGAGCAGTTCTTC,CASSEGQGLIEQFF
.,TRBJ2-1,TRBV9,TRBD2,TGTGCCAGCAGCGCCCCAGGACTAGCCTTAAGCTCCTACAATGAGCAGTTCTTC,CASSAPGLALSSYNEQFF
.,TRBJ2-7,TRBV9,.,TGTGCCAGCAGCGTAGTCGAGGGCCTCGAGCAGTACTTC,CASSVVEGLEQYF
few,TRBJ2-7,TRBV5-1,TRBD2,TGCGCCAGCAGCACAGGGACTAGCGGAACCTACGAGCAGTACTTC,CASSTGTSGTYEQYF
.,TRBJ1-1,TRBV5-1,.,TGCGCCAGCAGCTGGGGGGCAGGGAACACTGAAGCTTTCTTT,CASSWGAGNTEAFF
few,TRBJ2-3,TRBV7-2,TRBD1,TGTGCCAGCAGCCGACGGACAGGGAGCGAGCGCGCAAGCACAGATACGCAGTATTTT,CASSRRTGSERASTDTQYF
.,TRBJ2-3,TRBV7-9,TRBD2,TGTGCCAGCGGACTAGCTAGCACAGATACGCAGTATTTT,CASGLASTDTQYF
.,TRBJ2-3,TRBV5-1,TRBD2,TGCGCCAGCAGCTCTAGCGGGAGTAGGGCAGATACGCAGTATTTT,CASSSSGSRADTQYF
.,TRBJ2-5,TRBV19,TRBD1,TGTGCCAGTAGTGTCGGGACAGCGTCACAAGAGACCCAGTACTTC,CASSVGTASQETQYF
.,TRBJ2-3,TRBV7-2,TRBD2,TGTGCGGAGGCGAGCGGGGGTTCCACAGATACGCAGTATTTT,CAEASGGSTDTQYF
.,TRBJ1-2,TRBV6-6,.,TGTGCCAGCAGTTACTCGAGGGATTCCGGCTATGGCTACACCTTC,CASSYSRDSGYGYTF
.,TRBJ1-4,TRBV30,.,TGTGGGTCCGCAACTAATGAAAAACTGTTTTTT,CGSATNEKLFF
.,TRBJ2-7,TRBV7-2,TRBD1,TGTGCCAGCAGCTTACTGCCGGGACAGGGCGCCTACGAGCAGTACTTC,CASSLLPGQGAYEQYF
few,TRBJ1-2,TRBV7-2,.,TGTGCCAGCAGCCTAAAATCCGAGATCTATGGCTACACCTTC,CASSLKSEIYGYTF
.,TRBJ1-5,TRBV30,TRBD1,TGTGCCTGGAGCGGGGGAATGAACCGACAGGGGCATCAGCCCCAGCATTTT,CAWSGGMNRQGHQPQHF
.,TRBJ2-1,TRBV4-1,TRBD2,TGCGCCAGCAGCCAACAGCCGGGACTAACCAATGAGCAGTTCTTC,CASSQQPGLTNEQFF
.,TRBJ1-2,TRBV5-1,.,TGCGCCAGCAGCCCGGATGGACAGCGAAACTATGGCTACACCTTC,CASSPDGQRNYGYTF
.,TRBJ1-6,TRBV19,.,TGTGCCGAGGGCAGGGTAGATAATTCACCCCTCCACTTT,CAEGRVDNSPLHF
.,TRBJ1-2,TRBV7-9,TRBD1,TGTGCCAGCAGTAGCGGGACAGCCTTAGCTAACTATGGCTACACCTTC,CASSSGTALANYGYTF
.,TRBJ1-4,TRBV30,.,TGTGCCTGGAGTCCGGCCGGGACACTGAAACTGTTTTTT,CAWSPAGTLKLFF
few,TRBJ1-3,TRBV5-4,TRBD1,TGTGCCAGCAGCTTAGGACAGGGAATGTCCTCTGGAAACACCATATATTTT,CASSLGQGMSSGNTIYF
.,TRBJ2-4,TRBV4-3,.,TGCGCCAGCAGCCAAGAAAGGGGGTATCCCAAAAACATTCAGTACTTC,CASSQERGYPKNIQYF
.,TRBJ1-2,TRBV30,.,TGTGCCTGGCAGGGGAACTTAGGCTATGGCTACACCTTC,CAWQGNLGYGYTF
.,TRBJ2-1,TRBV7-3,.,TGTGCCAGCTCCCCCAACCGGGTGTCGGGTGAGCAGTTCTTC,CASSPNRVSGEQFF
few,TRBJ2-7,TRBV5-1,.,TGCGCCAGCAGCTCGGGTGGCCAGTTTAAGGAGCAGTACTTC,CASSSGGQFKEQYF
once,TRBJ1-3,TRBV7-8,.,TGTGCCAGCAGCTTAGTACGGGAGGCCAGGGGAAATGGAAACACCATATATTTT,CASSLVREARGNGNTIYF
.,TRBJ2-2,TRBV19,.,TGTGCCAGTAGCGGGAGCCTGAACACCGGGGAGCTGTTTTTT,CASSGSLNTGELFF
few,TRBJ2-1,TRBV19,TRBD2,TGTGCCAGTAGTATACCTCCGGCGGGGGTTTACAATGAGCAGTTCTTC,CASSIPPAGVYNEQFF
.,TRBJ1-5,TRBV28,.,TGTGCCAGCAGGCGTCCGGGTAGCAATCAGCCCCAGCATTTT,CASRRPGSNQPQHF
few,TRBJ2-5,TRBV6-5,TRBD1,TGTGCCAGCAGTTACGGGACAGGGGGGGAGACCCAGTACTTC,CASSYGTGGETQYF
.,TRBJ2-7,TRBV6-1,.,TGTGCCAGCACCTCCGTATGGCGCTCCTACGAGCAGTACTTC,CASTSVWRSYEQYF
.,TRBJ2-7,TRBV21-1,.,TGTGCCAGCAGCAAAGCTTACGAGCAGTACTTC,CASSKAYEQYF
.,TRBJ1-1,TRBV6-6,.,TGTGCCAGCAGACCCACAGGGAACACTGAAGCTTTCTTT,CASRPTGNTEAFF
.,TRBJ2-1,TRBV19,TRBD2,TGTGCCAGTAGTATACCCCAGGGACTAGGTGAGAAATGGTGGCAGTTCTTC,CASSIPQGLGEKWWQFF
.,TRBJ2-3,TRBV27,.,TGTGCCAGCAGCCAACAGGGAGGGGGCACAGATACGCAGTATTTT,CASSQQGGGTDTQYF
.,TRBJ1-1,TRBV10-3,TRBD1,TGTGCCATCAAATCGGGACAGGGGGCGGGGTTCGCTGAAGCTTTCTTT,CAIKSGQGAGFAEAFF
.,TRBJ2-5,TRBV7-9,.,TGTGCCAGCAGCAGCGGGACAGCCTCAGAAGAGACCCAGTACTTC,CASSSGTASEETQYF
.,TRBJ2-7,TRBV7-2,TRBD1,TGTGCCAGCAGCTTAGGAGGGGGGACAGGGAGAGGCGAGCAGTACTTC,CASSLGGGTGRGEQYF
once,TRBJ1-5,TRBV7-8,.,TGTGCCAGCAGCCACAGGAATCAGCCCCAGCATTTT,CASSHRNQPQHF
.,TRBJ1-5,TRBV7-9,TRBD1,TGTGCCAGCAGCCCAGGACAGGGCCCTGAGCCCCAGCATTTT,CASSPGQGPEPQHF
.,TRBJ2-7,TRBV28,TRBD2,TGTGCCAGCAGGCCGGGACTAGCAGTACACGAGCAGTACTTC,CASRPGLAVHEQYF
.,TRBJ2-1,TRBV10-3,.,TGTGCCATCAGTGCGGACAACTACAATGAGCAGTTCTTC,CAISADNYNEQFF